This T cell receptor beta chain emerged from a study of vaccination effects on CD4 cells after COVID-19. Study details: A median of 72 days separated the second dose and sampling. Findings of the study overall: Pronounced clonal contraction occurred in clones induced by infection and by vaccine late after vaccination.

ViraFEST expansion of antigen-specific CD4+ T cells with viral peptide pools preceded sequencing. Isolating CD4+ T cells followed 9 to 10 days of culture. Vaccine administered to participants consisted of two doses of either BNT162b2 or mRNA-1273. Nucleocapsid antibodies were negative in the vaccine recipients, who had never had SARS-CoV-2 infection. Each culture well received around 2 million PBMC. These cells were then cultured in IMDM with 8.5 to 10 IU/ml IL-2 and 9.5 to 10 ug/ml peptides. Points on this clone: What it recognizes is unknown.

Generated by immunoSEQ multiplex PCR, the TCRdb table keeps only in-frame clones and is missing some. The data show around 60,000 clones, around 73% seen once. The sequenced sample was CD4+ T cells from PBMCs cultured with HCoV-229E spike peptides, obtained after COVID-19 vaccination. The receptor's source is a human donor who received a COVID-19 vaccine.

CDR3 bases: TGTGCCAGCAGTGCTACCCCGAACACTGAAGCTTTCTTT. Amino acids: CASSATPNTEAFF. The rearrangement links TRBV2 to TRBJ1-1; D is ambiguous. Trimming took 4 bases from V and 1 from J, leaving 7 bases between them. The length of the CDR3 is 13 residues. CDR1 SNHLY and CDR2 FYNNEI come from the germline V gene.